A single TCR beta chain is shown here with its context. This record comes from a study of blood T cell repertoires in COVID-19. The wider study: Material from acute and convalescent COVID-19 was sourced from the United States, Italy and Spain. The cDNA or gDNA used as material had been derived from T cells, B-cell-depleted T cells, or PBMCs.

CDR1 is MGHRA and CDR2 is YSYEKL in the germline V gene. V gave up 0 bases and J gave up 2 bases, with 13 bases separating them. The CDR3 has 16 residues. Authors' methods: Estimation of nucleated cell counts relied on the amplification of reference gene primers. Some clones are missing from TCRdb's copy, which holds only in-frame ones; the method was immunoSEQ multiplex PCR. V, J and clone size reflect that table, while D and trimming were determined from the DNA. The top ten clones hold roughly 6.9% of a sample with about 200,000 clones, about 80% of them seen once. The J gene is TRBJ2-5, the V gene TRBV4-1, with D tentatively TRBD2 (5 bases). This TCR was recovered from a human donor with acute or convalescent COVID-19. The donor label of this sample is uncertain. Sequencing input: peripheral blood. The CDR3: CASSQDPGMGQETQYF. The CDR3, as DNA: TGCGCCAGCAGCCAAGATCCCGGGATGGGACAAGAGACCCAGTACTTC.